This entry features one T cell receptor (beta chain) sequence. The count of this clone is one. Its target antigen remains unknown. Within one base of it there is no much larger clone, and no base qualities were kept. Participants in the prospective study were enrolled through a virtual design, were aged roughly 18 to 100 years, and lived in roughly 25 United States geographic areas. In the prospective study, cohorts were assigned on the basis of participant-reported clinical history obtained from a screening survey and a study questionnaire. Recovered participants in ImmuneRACE Cohort 3 were defined by two consecutive negative NP/OP PCR tests, clearance by a healthcare professional, or resolution of symptoms. Each participant in the prospective study had whole blood, serum and a nasopharyngeal or oropharyngeal swab collected by mobile phlebotomists. Prospective study participants could optionally give additional blood draws and questionnaires over an approximately 2-month period. Before DNA extraction, blood samples from the prospective study were shipped at room temperature or frozen.

This record comes from a study of blood T cell repertoires in COVID-19 (dated by TCRdb to about 2020). Study-wide context: Samples covering the acute and convalescent phases of COVID-19 were provided by collaborators in the United States, Italy and Spain. A freely available public database, intended as a resource for researchers studying the immune response to SARS-CoV-2, is where the repertoires were released. The samples were drawn from two sources: the first 160 participants of the ongoing ImmuneRACE study, and 1,000 to 1,500 subjects contributed by 6 global collaborators. Deeply sampled blood TCRbeta repertoires from subjects exposed to, actively infected with, or recovered from COVID-19 were included in the dataset. The sample metadata nearly always contained a de-identified subject ID, COVID-19 status, age in years and sex. The material from the prospective study consisted of cDNA or gDNA derived from T cells, B-cell-depleted T cells, or PBMCs. Where HLA class I and class II types were available, the types were taken from metadata supplied by the sample provider, not from assay-based typing. What the research found in general, with its limitations: Clinical and demographic metadata were provided uncurated, with the amount varying by source and participant.

The immunoSEQ Assay, a bias-controlled multiplex PCR, was used to amplify TCRbeta CDR3 regions from genomic DNA. For the original study's pipeline: The number of nucleated cells in each sample was estimated from the amplification of reference gene primers within the assay. To quantify the absolute abundance of each unique TCRbeta CDR3 rearrangement, sequence reads were collapsed and filtered. For each sample, productive Simpson clonality was calculated by taking the square root of Simpson's diversity index across productive rearrangements. Held by TCRdb, this immuneACCESS table contains in-frame sequences only and omits some clones. Under half of the omission traces to an unresolved V gene where checked; the cause of the rest is unknown. D and trimming come from the DNA, and the V and J calls and clone size come from that table. The sample table lists around 300,000 clones, 80% to 90% of them with a count of one. The ten largest clones capture roughly 2.3% of the sample.

Its CDR3 holds 15 amino acids, cysteine through phenylalanine. Here the CDR3 DNA is all that survives: 45 bases in frame from base 1. V is reduced by 0 bases and J by 1 base, leaving a spacing of 7 bases between them. CDR1 and CDR2, per the germline V gene, are SGDLS and YYNGEE. This TCR derives from a woman aged 18-35 years who had recovered from COVID-19. What was sequenced was PBMCs or T cells enriched from blood (not recorded which). Recombination connected TRBV9 to TRBJ2-2; a confident D gene designation cannot be given. The CDR3: CASSVEALNTGELFF. The nucleotides read TGTGCCAGCAGCGTAGAAGCCCTGAACACCGGGGAGCTGTTTTTT. The variable domain in full, with residues beyond the CDR3 obtained from the reference TRBV9 and TRBJ2-2 genes, is DSGVTQTPKHLITATGQRVTLRCSPRSGDLSVYWYQQSLDQGLQFLIQYYNGEERAKGNILERFSAQQFPDLHSELNLSSLELGDSALYFCASSVEALNTGELFFGEGSRLTVL.